The 32 T cell receptor beta chains presented below share a single source sample, sequenced in a study of cytomegalovirus exposure and HLA in healthy donors. The PCR employed 60 Vbeta primers together with 13 Jbeta primers. TCRdb keeps only in-frame clones here, not all; method: immunoSEQ multiplex PCR. The sample has about 40,000 clones; about 70% are singletons. The sample consisted of PBMCs. Receptor source: a man aged 35-49 years in good health and CMV-seronegative.

This clone was picked up a small number of times. V is TRBV29-1 and J is TRBJ1-2; D call uncertain. V was trimmed by 7 bases and J by 7 bases, leaving 13 bases between them. Germline CDR1 and CDR2: SQVTM and ANQGSEA. The CDR3 sequence is 11 residues long. Here the CDR3 DNA reads TGCAGCGCTGGTACTATTGCTGGCTACACCTTC. Amino acids: CSAGTIAGYTF.

The CDR3 DNA reads as TGCGCCAGCAGCTTGTATCAGGGGAACTATGGCTACACCTTC. Amino acid sequence: CASSLYQGNYGYTF. This chain uses TRBV5-1 with TRBJ1-2; perhaps TRBD1 as D (6 bases). CDR3 size: 14 residues. The V end was cut by 1 base, the J end by 2 bases, with 9 bases between. The germline V gene encodes CDR1 SGHRS and CDR2 YFSETQ.

A few counts support this clone. This sequence joins TRBV5-6 and TRBJ2-7; maybe TRBD2 (6 bases). The germline V gene encodes CDR1 SGHDT and CDR2 YYEEEE. V was shortened by 0 bases and J by 6 bases, with 10 bases between the two germline ends. The CDR3 is 13 amino acids. CDR3 sequence: CASSLDRGGEQYF. In DNA, the CDR3 is TGTGCCAGCAGCTTGGACCGGGGAGGCGAGCAGTACTTC.

This rearrangement joins TRBV4-2 to TRBJ2-7, with 9 nucleotides matching TRBD1. V lost 3 bases to trimming and J lost 2 bases; unmatched junction nucleotides: 11. This CDR3 spans 17 amino acids. The germline CDR1 and CDR2 sequences are LGHNA and YNFKEQ. The CDR3 sequence: CASSQSPGTGTTYEQYF. In DNA form, the CDR3 reads TGTGCCAGCAGCCAGTCCCCCGGGACAGGGACAACCTACGAGCAGTACTTC.

V is TRBV7-8 and J is TRBJ1-4; 7 bases are shared with TRBD1. This CDR3 region has 13 residues. Germline assignment: CDR1 SGHVS and CDR2 FQNEAQ. V gave up 5 bases and J gave up 4 bases; unmatched junction bases: 1. The CDR3 protein is CASSQGDNEKLFF. The CDR3 DNA reads TGTGCCAGCAGCCAGGGGGATAATGAAAAACTGTTTTTT.

The chain couples TRBV7-2 to TRBJ2-7, with D possibly being TRBD1 (7 bases). CDR1 is SGHTA and CDR2 is FQGNSA in the germline V gene. Trimming cost V 1 base and J 3 bases, with 16 bases left between them. CDR3 size: 16 residues. CDR3 amino acids: CASSLGGGTALYEQYF. For the CDR3, the DNA is TGTGCCAGCAGCTTAGGAGGGGGGACAGCCCTCTACGAGCAGTACTTC.

In its sample, this clone was seen a few times. This chain links TRBV19 with TRBJ1-4, with D unresolved. Deletions cut 5 bases from V and 3 bases from J, with 10 bases between. The CDR3 contains 14 residues. Germline V gives CDR1 LNHDA, CDR2 SQIVND (reference sequence). The CDR3 sequence is CASSAGWANEKLFF. The CDR3 coding sequence is TGTGCCAGTAGTGCGGGATGGGCTAATGAAAAACTGTTTTTT.

V and J are TRBV11-2 and TRBJ1-1; D is ambiguous. Germline values: CDR1 SGHAT, CDR2 FQNNGV. V was trimmed by 1 base and J by 0 bases, leaving 6 bases between them. The CDR3 extends over 14 amino acids. The CDR3 nucleotides are TGTGCCAGCAGCTTAGGTCCCATGAACACTGAAGCTTTCTTT. Translated, it gives CASSLGPMNTEAFF.

The V and J genes are TRBV6-4 and TRBJ2-3; TRBD1 is a possible D gene (6 bases). Trimming left V 3 bases short and J 2 bases short, with 12 bases between. This CDR3 spans 15 amino acids. Germline CDR1 is MRHNA and CDR2 is SNTAGT. CDR3 residues: CASSDTRQDTDTQYF. CDR3 DNA sequence: TGTGCCAGCAGTGATACCCGACAGGACACAGATACGCAGTATTTT.

The chain joins TRBV9 to TRBJ1-1; TRBD1 matches at 7 bases. The CDR3 sequence is 15 residues long. Germline trimming cut 3 bases from V and 1 base from J; bases unmatched to any gene: 6. The germline V gene encodes CDR1 SGDLS and CDR2 YYNGEE. CDR3 coding DNA: TGTGCCAGCAGCGCGAGGGACAGAGCGAACACTGAAGCTTTCTTT. Translated: CASSARDRANTEAFF.

This clone was counted between two and nine times. This chain uses TRBV5-4 with TRBJ2-1; 7 bases align to TRBD1. CDR1 is SGHNT, CDR2 YYREEE, per germline (reference sequence). V dropped 2 bases and J dropped 5; count of bases not matched to a gene: 4. The CDR3 is made up of 14 amino acids. DNA for the CDR3: TGTGCCAGCAGCTTTGGGGACAGAAACAATGAGCAGTTCTTC. Translation gives CASSFGDRNNEQFF.

This clone has only a few counts. The chain couples TRBV30 to TRBJ1-6; 7 nucleotides line up with TRBD1. CDR3 size: 14 residues. J lost 3 bases, V lost 5 bases, and 4 bases had no gene match. The V gene's germline CDR1 is GTSNPN and CDR2 SVGIG (reference sequence). The CDR3 region has the DNA TGTGCCTGGGACAGGGCGATCTATAATTCACCCCTCCACTTT. It encodes CAWDRAIYNSPLHF.

The chain joins TRBV12-2 to TRBJ2-1; the DNA was not compared with TRBD2, the D call given in the table. TRBV12-2 counts as a pseudogene. The CDR3 is made up of 8 amino acids. The CDR3 DNA follows: TGTGCCCGAGCCCAAACCGTCTTC. Residues: CARAQTVF.

A few counts support this clone. V gene TRBV6-5 combines with J gene TRBJ2-7, with 9 bases matching TRBD1. V lost 0 bases to trimming and J lost 4 bases; unmatched junction nucleotides: 4. The length of the CDR3 is 15 residues. Per the germline V gene, CDR1 is MNHEY and CDR2 is SVGAGI. CDR3 in amino acids: CASSYSRTGEYEQYF. CDR3 nucleotide sequence: TGTGCCAGCAGTTACTCCCGGACAGGGGAGTACGAGCAGTACTTC.

The chain recombines TRBV2 with TRBJ1-1; D perhaps matches TRBD1 (5 bases). Germline-derived CDR1 and CDR2 are SNHLY and FYNNEI. V lost 6 bases and J 1 base, leaving 9 bases between the germline ends. The CDR3 runs 13 residues. The CDR3 sequence is CASRETENTEAFF. The CDR3 nucleotides are TGTGCCAGCAGGGAGACAGAGAACACTGAAGCTTTCTTT. Looking up the rest from reference TRBV2 and TRBJ1-1 gives the full variable domain: EPEVTQTPSHQVTQMGQEVILRCVPISNHLYFYWYRQILGQKVEFLVSFYNNEISEKSEIFDDQFSVERPDGSNFTLKIRSTKLEDSAMYFCASRETENTEAFFGQGTRLTVV.

This clone appeared once. This chain joins TRBV5-4 and TRBJ1-2, with D uncertain. In germline, CDR1 is SGHNT, CDR2 YYREEE (reference sequence). This CDR3 contains 11 residues. V lost 0 bases, J lost 12 bases, and 9 bases lay in between. The CDR3 region has the DNA TGTGCCAGCAGCTTGGGAGGGTTCCACACCTTC. It specifies CASSLGGFHTF.

The J gene is TRBJ2-1, the V gene TRBV7-2, with 7 bases that match TRBD1. Germline CDR1 and CDR2: SGHTA and FQGNSA. The CDR3 is 17 amino acids. V lost 4 bases and J lost 9; bases outside the gene matches: 18. Here the CDR3 DNA reads TGTGCCAGCAGCTCAACAGGGGTCGGGTTAGCCAACTCTGAGCAGTTCTTC. It encodes CASSSTGVGLANSEQFF.

The V gene is TRBV7-9, the J gene TRBJ2-6; the match to TRBD1 covers 7 bases. The CDR3 has 15 residues. Germline V gene data show CDR1 as SEHNR and CDR2 as FQNEAQ (reference sequence). J gave up 2 bases and V 5 bases, and 3 bases lay outside the gene matches. DNA for the CDR3: TGTGCCAGCAGCAAGACAGGGACTGGGGCCAACGTCCTGACTTTC. Translation gives CASSKTGTGANVLTF.

The V and J genes are TRBV5-1 and TRBJ2-2; 7 bases fit TRBD2. J gave up 1 base and V 1 base, and 1 base lay outside the gene matches. CDR1 and CDR2 from the germline V gene are SGHRS and YFSETQ. The CDR3 runs 15 residues. In DNA form, the CDR3 reads TGCGCCAGCAGCTTGTCGGGGGGGAACACCGGGGAGCTGTTTTTT. This translates into CASSLSGGNTGELFF.

In this sample, this clone turned up a few times. This sequence joins TRBV7-8 and TRBJ1-1, with D maybe TRBD1 (5 bases). V lost 4 bases and J lost 2, with 11 bases in between. The CDR3 length is 14 residues. Germline V lookup: CDR1 SGHVS, CDR2 FQNEAQ. This CDR3 reads CASSSLDINTEAFF. The CDR3 DNA reads TGTGCCAGCAGCTCCTTGGACATTAACACTGAAGCTTTCTTT.

This clone appeared a few times. The chain carries TRBV4-2 and TRBJ2-7, with a possible D match to TRBD2 (6 bases). Germline lookup yields CDR1 LGHNA and CDR2 YNFKEQ. This CDR3 is 14 amino acids long. V lost 6 bases and J 4 bases, leaving 16 bases between the germline ends. CDR3 nucleotide sequence: TGTGCCAGCAGATTGGCGGAGGGGAAGTACGAGCAGTACTTC. Translation gives CASRLAEGKYEQYF.

The V and J genes are TRBV6-6 and TRBJ1-2, with a tentative D call TRBD1 (5 bases). The V gene's germline CDR1 is MNHNY and CDR2 SVGAGI (reference sequence). The germline V and J ends were trimmed by 4 bases and 10 bases, with 10 bases remaining between them. CDR3 length: 11 residues. CDR3 loop: CASSLGPVYTF. The CDR3 bases are TGTGCCAGCAGTTTGGGGCCAGTCTACACCTTC.

The gene calls are TRBV4-1 and TRBJ2-7; D unclear. The CDR3 contains 13 residues. Trimming pared 1 base from V and 2 bases from J, leaving 6 bases between. Germline CDR1 is MGHRA and CDR2 is YSYEKL. The CDR3 bases are TGCGCCAGCAGCCAAGGGTCTACCTACGAGCAGTACTTC. As protein: CASSQGSTYEQYF.

This chain links TRBV11-2 with TRBJ2-7, with 8 positions matching TRBD2. This CDR3 comprises 16 residues. Per germline, CDR1 SGHAT and CDR2 FQNNGV. Trimming at V came to 5 bases and at J to 5 bases, leaving 14 bases not matched to a gene. CDR3 DNA: TGTGCCAGCAGCCCCCCGGGGCTGGCGGGGGGCCACGAGCAGTACTTC. Protein: CASSPPGLAGGHEQYF. The full variable domain, with the rest looked up from reference TRBV11-2 and TRBJ2-7, is EAGVAQSPRYKIIEKRQSVAFWCNPISGHATLYWYQQILGQGPKLLIQFQNNGVVDDSQLPKDRFSAERLKGVDSTLKIQPAKLEDSAVYLCASSPPGLAGGHEQYFGPGTRLTVT.

The chain links TRBV25-1 to TRBJ1-1; D is unresolved. The germline V and J ends were trimmed by 7 bases and 1 base, with 13 bases remaining between them. Germline values: CDR1 MGHDK, CDR2 SYGVNS. The CDR3 is 14 residues long. CDR3 protein: CASIPGGRNTEAFF. CDR3 nucleotide sequence: TGTGCCAGCATTCCGGGAGGGAGGAACACTGAAGCTTTCTTT.

The rearrangement joins TRBV29-1 to TRBJ1-5; no firm D call. Germline lookup yields CDR1 SQVTM and CDR2 ANQGSEA. This CDR3 region has 13 residues. Trimming pared 5 bases from V and 5 bases from J, leaving 13 bases between. CDR3 DNA sequence: TGCAGCGTTATATCCCGGGAGGATCAGCCCCAGCATTTT. It specifies CSVISREDQPQHF.

The chain carries TRBV6-1 and TRBJ2-1, with D perhaps TRBD2 (6 bases). V was pared by 8 bases and J by 7 bases, with 12 bases between. This CDR3 has 12 amino acids. Germline CDR1 and CDR2: MNHNS and SASEGT. CDR3 DNA sequence: TGTGCCAGCTTAGCGGCGATGAATGAGCAGTTCTTC. Amino acid sequence: CASLAAMNEQFF.

DNA for the CDR3: TGTGCCAGAAGCTTGGTGGCAGAGGATAATTCACCCCTCCACTTT. Translated, it gives CARSLVAEDNSPLHF. The V gene is TRBV5-3, the J gene TRBJ1-6, with D unresolved. TRBV5-3 is designated an ORF whose function remains uncertain. The CDR3 sequence is 15 residues long. V was trimmed by 0 bases and J by 5 bases, leaving 9 bases between them.

This chain links TRBV6-5 with TRBJ2-2; 8 bases agree with TRBD2. J gave up 3 bases and V 6 bases, and 6 bases lay outside the gene matches. CDR1 and CDR2 from the germline V gene are MNHEY and SVGAGI. This CDR3 is 15 amino acids long. DNA of the CDR3: TGTGCCAGCAGGCGGGGGGAAGGGGACACCGGGGAGCTGTTTTTT. Translation gives CASRRGEGDTGELFF.

V gene TRBV6-5 combines with J gene TRBJ2-3; TRBD2 aligns across 9 bases. CDR1 MNHEY and CDR2 SVGAGI come from the germline V gene. V lost 0 bases, J lost 5 bases, and 6 bases stayed unmatched. CDR3 length: 16 residues. The CDR3 sequence is CASSYSGGGARDTQYF. CDR3 coding DNA: TGTGCCAGCAGTTACTCCGGCGGGGGGGCCCGAGATACGCAGTATTTT.

In its sample, this clone was seen a few times. The J gene is TRBJ2-3, the V gene TRBV2; tentatively, D is TRBD2 (5 bases). CDR1 is SNHLY and CDR2 is FYNNEI in the germline V gene. This CDR3 is built from 12 residues. The V end was cut by 7 bases, the J end by 4 bases, with 9 bases between. CDR3 in amino acids: CASTLRADTQYF. The CDR3 region has the DNA TGTGCCAGCACCCTGAGGGCAGATACGCAGTATTTT. The full variable domain, completed using reference TRBV2 and TRBJ2-3, is EPEVTQTPSHQVTQMGQEVILRCVPISNHLYFYWYRQILGQKVEFLVSFYNNEISEKSEIFDDQFSVERPDGSNFTLKIRSTKLEDSAMYFCASTLRADTQYFGPGTRLTVL.

This clone was counted a single time. The chain combines TRBV4-2 with TRBJ1-4; no reliable D call. The CDR3 sequence is 12 residues long. CDR1 is LGHNA, CDR2 YNFKEQ, per germline. The germline V and J ends were trimmed by 2 bases and 8 bases, with 6 bases remaining between them. CDR3 DNA: TGTGCCAGCAGCCAAACAGTCGAAAAACTGTTTTTT. This encodes CASSQTVEKLFF.